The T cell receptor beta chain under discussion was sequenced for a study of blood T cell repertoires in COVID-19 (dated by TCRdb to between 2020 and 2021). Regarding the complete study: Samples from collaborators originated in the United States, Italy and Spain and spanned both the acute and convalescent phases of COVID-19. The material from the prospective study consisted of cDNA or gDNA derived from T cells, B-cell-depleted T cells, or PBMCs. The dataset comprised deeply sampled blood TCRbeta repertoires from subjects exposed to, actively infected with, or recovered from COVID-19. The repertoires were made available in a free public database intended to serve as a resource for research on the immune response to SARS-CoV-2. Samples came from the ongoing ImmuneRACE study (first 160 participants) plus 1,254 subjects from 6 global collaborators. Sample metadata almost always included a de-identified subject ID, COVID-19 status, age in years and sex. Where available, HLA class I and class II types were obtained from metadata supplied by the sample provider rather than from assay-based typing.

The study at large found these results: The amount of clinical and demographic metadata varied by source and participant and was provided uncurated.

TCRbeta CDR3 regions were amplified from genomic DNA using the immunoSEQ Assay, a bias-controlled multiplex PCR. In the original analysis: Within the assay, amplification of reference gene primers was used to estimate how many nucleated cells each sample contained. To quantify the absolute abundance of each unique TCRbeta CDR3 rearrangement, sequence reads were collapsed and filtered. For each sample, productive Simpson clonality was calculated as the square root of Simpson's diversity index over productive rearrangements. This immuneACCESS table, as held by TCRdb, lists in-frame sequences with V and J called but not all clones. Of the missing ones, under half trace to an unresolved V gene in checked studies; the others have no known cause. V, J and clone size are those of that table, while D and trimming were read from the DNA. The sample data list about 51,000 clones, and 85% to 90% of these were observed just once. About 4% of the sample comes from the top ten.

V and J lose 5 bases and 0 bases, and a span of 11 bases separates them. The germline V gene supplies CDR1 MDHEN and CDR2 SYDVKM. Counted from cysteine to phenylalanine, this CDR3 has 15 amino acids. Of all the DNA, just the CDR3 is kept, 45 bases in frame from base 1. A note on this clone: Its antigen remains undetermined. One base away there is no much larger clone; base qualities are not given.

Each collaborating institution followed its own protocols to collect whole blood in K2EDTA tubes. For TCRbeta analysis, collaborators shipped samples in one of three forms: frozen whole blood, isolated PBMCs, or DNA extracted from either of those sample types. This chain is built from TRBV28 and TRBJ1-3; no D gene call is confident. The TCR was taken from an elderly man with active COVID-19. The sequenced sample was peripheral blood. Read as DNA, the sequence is TGTGCCAGCAGTCGCGACGGGAACTCTGGAAACACCATATATTTT. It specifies CASSRDGNSGNTIYF.